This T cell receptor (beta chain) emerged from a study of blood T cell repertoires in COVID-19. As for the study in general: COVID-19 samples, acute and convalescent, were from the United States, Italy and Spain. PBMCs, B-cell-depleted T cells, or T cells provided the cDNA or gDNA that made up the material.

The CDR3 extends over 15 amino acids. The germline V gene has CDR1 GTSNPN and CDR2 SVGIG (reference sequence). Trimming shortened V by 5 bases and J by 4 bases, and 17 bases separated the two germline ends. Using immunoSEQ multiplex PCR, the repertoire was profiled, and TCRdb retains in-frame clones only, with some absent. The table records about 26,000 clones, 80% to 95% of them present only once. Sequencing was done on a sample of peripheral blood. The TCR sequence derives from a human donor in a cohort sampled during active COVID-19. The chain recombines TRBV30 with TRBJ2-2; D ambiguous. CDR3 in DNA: TGTGCCTGGCTCCGGGTTCCCGAGACCACCGGGGAGCTGTTTTTT. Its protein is CAWLRVPETTGELFF. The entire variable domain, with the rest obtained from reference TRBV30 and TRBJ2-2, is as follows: SQTIHQWPATLVQPVGSPLSLECTVEGTSNPNLYWYRQAAGRGLQLLFYSVGIGQISSEVPQNLSASRPQDRQFILSSKKLLLSDSGFYLCAWLRVPETTGELFFGEGSRLTVL.